The source of this TCR beta chain is a study of T-cell reconstitution after alpha-beta-depleted transplantation in children. The study's findings and limits: Surviving recipient T cells and intrathymic progenitors accounted for some patients' high TCRbeta diversity at day 60. Reportedly, roughly two months post-transplant, alpha-beta T cells arose from several hundred expanded graft clones. The main origin of T-cell counts and diversity one year after transplant was newly produced T cells.

Per germline, CDR1 KGHSH and CDR2 LQKENI. This CDR3 is 12 amino acids long. Trimming took off 3 bases at V and 9 bases at J, with 8 bases between the two ends. The authors prepared the TCRbeta library with unique molecular identifiers. Using its own MiXCR run on the PCR reads, TCRdb lists one record per CDR3 protein. The sample contains around 580,000 distinct CDR3 sequences, under 30% of which appear only once. This clonotype was picked up many times. Its cognate antigen is unknown. The genes are TRBV18 and TRBJ2-2; D might be TRBD2 (5 bases). This specimen was PBMCs, mostly from graft donor cells, taken 360 days after TCRalphabeta/CD19-depleted stem cell transplant. This clonotype was obtained from a boy in the first two years of life who had a stem cell transplant for acute myeloid leukemia, so the T cells may come from the graft donor. CDR3 in amino acids: CASSPAGRELFF. In DNA form, the CDR3 reads TGTGCCAGCTCACCGGCGGGCCGGGAGCTGTTTTTT.